A selection of T cell receptor beta chains follows, all from one sample in a study of blood T cell repertoires in COVID-19. The protocol was immunoSEQ multiplex PCR, while the TCRdb copy is restricted to in-frame clones and leaves out a portion. The data show 37,000 or so clones, approximately 91% seen once. The sample taken for sequencing was peripheral blood. The receptors here all came from a human donor in a cohort sampled during active COVID-19. CDR3s include the opening cysteine and the closing phenylalanine or tryptophan. A D gene is named only where the DNA matches it firmly. Part of the rows lack a size; the others show once, few, many or a class for expanded clones.

j_call: TRBJ1-1
clone_size: .
v_call: TRBV19
d_call: TRBD1
cdr3_nt: TGTGCCAGTAGGAAAGGACAGGGAAGGACTGAAGCTTTCTTT
cdr3_aa: CASRKGQGRTEAFF

j_call: TRBJ2-4
clone_size: .
v_call: TRBV25-1
d_call: .
cdr3_nt: TGTGCCAGCAGCCGCGCGGCTACTAATCAAAACATTCAGTACTTC
cdr3_aa: CASSRAATNQNIQYF

j_call: TRBJ1-2
clone_size: .
v_call: TRBV12-3/TRBV12-4
d_call: .
cdr3_nt: TGTGCCAGCAGTCTAGACAGGAACTATGGCTACACCTTC
cdr3_aa: CASSLDRNYGYTF

j_call: TRBJ2-3
clone_size: .
v_call: TRBV5-1
d_call: TRBD1
cdr3_nt: TGCGCCAGCGGACCGGGACAGGGGACCACTAGGCAGTATTTT
cdr3_aa: CASGPGQGTTRQYF

j_call: TRBJ2-5
clone_size: .
v_call: TRBV2
d_call: .
cdr3_nt: TGTGCCAGCAGTGAGAGGAATCAGGGGTATGAGACCCAGTACTTC
cdr3_aa: CASSERNQGYETQYF

j_call: TRBJ2-1
clone_size: .
v_call: TRBV11-2
d_call: .
cdr3_nt: TGTGCCAGCAGCTTAAGACCGGGACACCCGTTCTTC
cdr3_aa: CASSLRPGHPFF

j_call: TRBJ1-1
clone_size: .
v_call: TRBV11-2
d_call: .
cdr3_nt: TGTGCCAGCAGCTTAGATACGAAGGGGTTGAACACTGAAGCTTTCTTT
cdr3_aa: CASSLDTKGLNTEAFF

j_call: TRBJ2-1
clone_size: .
v_call: TRBV5-1
d_call: TRBD2
cdr3_nt: TGCGCCAGCAGGCCGGGGGGGCCGGTAAAGGAGCAGTTCTTC
cdr3_aa: CASRPGGPVKEQFF

j_call: TRBJ1-5
clone_size: once
v_call: TRBV16
d_call: .
cdr3_nt: TGTGCCAGCAGCCAATTCCCAGGCAGGGATCCTAATCAGCCCCAGCATTTT
cdr3_aa: CASSQFPGRDPNQPQHF

j_call: TRBJ2-1
clone_size: once
v_call: TRBV18
d_call: TRBD2
cdr3_nt: TGTGCCAGCTCACCTTCGACTAGCGGAGGGCAACGGAGAAATGAGCAGTTCTTC
cdr3_aa: CASSPSTSGGQRRNEQFF

j_call: TRBJ1-3
clone_size: .
v_call: TRBV27
d_call: .
cdr3_nt: TGTGCCAGCAGTCCCCTGGCAGGCCTCGGAAACACCATATATTTT
cdr3_aa: CASSPLAGLGNTIYF

j_call: TRBJ2-1
clone_size: .
v_call: TRBV4-1
d_call: .
cdr3_nt: TGCGCCAGCAGCCTTAGGACTACCTCCTACAATGAGCAGTTCTTC
cdr3_aa: CASSLRTTSYNEQFF

j_call: TRBJ2-7
clone_size: .
v_call: TRBV2
d_call: TRBD1
cdr3_nt: TGTGCCAGCAGCGGTGGGACAGGGAGGGAGCAGTACTTC
cdr3_aa: CASSGGTGREQYF

j_call: TRBJ1-2
clone_size: .
v_call: TRBV10-3
d_call: .
cdr3_nt: TGTGCCATCAGTGGCAGGGCCGGGCAGGACTATGGCTACACCTTC
cdr3_aa: CAISGRAGQDYGYTF

j_call: TRBJ2-7
clone_size: .
v_call: TRBV5-1
d_call: .
cdr3_nt: TGCGCCAGCAGCTTGGGTGCGGGACCCCCCTACGAGCAGTACTTC
cdr3_aa: CASSLGAGPPYEQYF

j_call: TRBJ1-3
clone_size: .
v_call: TRBV6-5
d_call: TRBD1
cdr3_nt: TGTGCCAGCAAGCTAGACAGGGACCCTGGAAACACCATATATTTT
cdr3_aa: CASKLDRDPGNTIYF

j_call: TRBJ1-2
clone_size: .
v_call: TRBV3-1/TRBV3-2
d_call: .
cdr3_nt: TGTGCCAGCAGCCTAACACTCAGGGTTTCGCGCTATGGCTACACCTTC
cdr3_aa: CASSLTLRVSRYGYTF

j_call: TRBJ1-1
clone_size: .
v_call: TRBV5-4
d_call: TRBD1
cdr3_nt: TGTGCCAGCAGCCTGGGGACAGACCTTGAAGCTTTCTTT
cdr3_aa: CASSLGTDLEAFF

j_call: TRBJ1-6
clone_size: .
v_call: TRBV3-1/TRBV3-2
d_call: TRBD1
cdr3_nt: TGTGCCAGCAGCCACAGTCCGGGACAGATCACTAATTCACCCCTCCACTTT
cdr3_aa: CASSHSPGQITNSPLHF

j_call: TRBJ1-1
clone_size: .
v_call: TRBV28
d_call: .
cdr3_nt: TGTGCCAGCAAAGTCGGGGGACTTACGAACACTGAAGCTTTCTTT
cdr3_aa: CASKVGGLTNTEAFF

j_call: TRBJ2-2
clone_size: .
v_call: TRBV9
d_call: TRBD1
cdr3_nt: TGTGCCAGCAGCGTAGGAAGGGACAGGTATTTCGCGAACACCGGGGAGCTGTTTTTT
cdr3_aa: CASSVGRDRYFANTGELFF

j_call: TRBJ1-2
clone_size: .
v_call: TRBV6-5
d_call: .
cdr3_nt: TGTGCCAGCAGCCCAAACAGGGTGTATGGCTACACCTTC
cdr3_aa: CASSPNRVYGYTF

j_call: TRBJ2-5
clone_size: .
v_call: TRBV7-9
d_call: TRBD2
cdr3_nt: TGTGCCGGGGGACTAGCGTCGGGAAGAGAGACCCAGTACTTC
cdr3_aa: CAGGLASGRETQYF

j_call: TRBJ1-6
clone_size: few
v_call: TRBV28
d_call: .
cdr3_nt: TGTGCCAGCAGTTTAGCGTGGAATTCACCCCTCCACTTT
cdr3_aa: CASSLAWNSPLHF

j_call: TRBJ2-7
clone_size: .
v_call: TRBV18
d_call: TRBD1
cdr3_nt: TGTGCCAGCTCAGCCACAGGGGTGGACGAGCAGTACTTC
cdr3_aa: CASSATGVDEQYF

j_call: TRBJ2-3
clone_size: .
v_call: TRBV11-3
d_call: .
cdr3_nt: TGTGCCAGCAGCTTAGCGGGACATGGCACAGATACGCAGTATTTT
cdr3_aa: CASSLAGHGTDTQYF

j_call: TRBJ2-7
clone_size: .
v_call: TRBV6-5
d_call: TRBD1
cdr3_nt: TGTGCCAGCACCCGACAGGGGTCCTACGAGCAGTACTTC
cdr3_aa: CASTRQGSYEQYF

j_call: TRBJ1-2
clone_size: .
v_call: TRBV18
d_call: TRBD1
cdr3_nt: TGTGCCAGCTCACCGGGACAGGGGGCCTATGGCTACACCTTC
cdr3_aa: CASSPGQGAYGYTF

j_call: TRBJ2-1
clone_size: medium-sized
v_call: TRBV5-1
d_call: TRBD1
cdr3_nt: TGCGCCAGCAGCCAGGGGACAGGGTCCCTCGGTGAGCAGTTCTTC
cdr3_aa: CASSQGTGSLGEQFF